The rows below give T cell receptor beta chains drawn from one sample of a study of neurological immune-mediated disorders. MiXCR, run by TCRdb on the 5' RACE reads, gives a single entry per CDR3 protein. The sample lists around 70,000 distinct CDR3 sequences, 4% to 6% occurring once. The sequenced sample consisted of PBMCs. Receptors were obtained from a man aged 18 to 30 with multiple sclerosis. Each CDR3 is given with its conserved first and last residue. A D gene is named only where the DNA matches it firmly. Rows give clone size only sometimes, using once, few, many, or a class for an expanded clone.

clone size	V gene	D gene	J gene	CDR3 DNA	CDR3 protein
many	TRBV11-2	-	TRBJ1-6	TGTGCCAGCAGCTTAGGGTATAATTCACCCCTCCACTTT	CASSLGYNSPLHF
few	TRBV2	-	TRBJ2-2	TGTGCCAGCAGATTCGGTAGTAACACCGGGGAGCTGTTTTTT	CASRFGSNTGELFF
-	TRBV28	TRBD2	TRBJ2-2	TGTGCCAGCAGTTACCCGACTAGCGGGAGAGCCGGGGAGCTGTTTTTT	CASSYPTSGRAGELFF
-	TRBV7-9	-	TRBJ2-4	TGTGCCAGCAGCGAAGTGGATTTTCTCCCTTTAGCCAAAAACATTCAGTACTTC	CASSEVDFLPLAKNIQYF
many	TRBV6-6	TRBD2	TRBJ2-7	TGTGCCAGCAGTCCCGGGACTAGCGGGATCAAGCAGTACTTC	CASSPGTSGIKQYF
many	TRBV11-2	-	TRBJ2-5	TGTGCCAGCAGCTTCAACAGGGCGGGGGAGACCCAGTACTTC	CASSFNRAGETQYF
many	TRBV11-2	TRBD1	TRBJ2-7	TGTGCCAGCAGCTTAGAGAGGGGGCCAAGGGTCGAGCAGTACTTC	CASSLERGPRVEQYF
many	TRBV5-6	TRBD2	TRBJ2-1	TGTGCCAGCAGCTTGACGGCTAGCGGGTATGATGAGCAGTTCTTC	CASSLTASGYDEQFF
-	TRBV6-1	-	TRBJ2-3	TGTGCCAGCAGTGTCCCAACCACAGATACGCAGTATTTT	CASSVPTTDTQYF
few	TRBV14	TRBD1	TRBJ2-7	TGTGCCAGCAGCCATATCTACAGGGGGCGATGGGAGCAGTACTTC	CASSHIYRGRWEQYF
many	TRBV27	TRBD2	TRBJ2-7	TGTGCCAGCAGGAAAGGGACTAGCGGGAGGGCCGGGATCGTCTACGAGCAGTACTTC	CASRKGTSGRAGIVYEQYF
many	TRBV4-1	-	TRBJ1-2	TGCGCCAGCAGCCAAACGCTCAGGGGACCTCAGGCTAACTATGGCTACACCTTC	CASSQTLRGPQANYGYTF
many	TRBV20-1	-	TRBJ2-4	TGCAGTGCCCGGATCGCCAAAAACATTCAGTACTTC	CSARIAKNIQYF
many	TRBV6-1	TRBD1	TRBJ2-7	TGTGCCAGCAGACGGGACAGGGACTACGAGCAGTACTTC	CASRRDRDYEQYF
many	TRBV20-1	TRBD2	TRBJ2-3	TGCAGTGCTAGTACGACTAGCGGGGGGACTTCAGATACGCAGTATTTT	CSASTTSGGTSDTQYF
-	TRBV29-1	-	TRBJ2-7	TGCAGTGTTGAGATGGCAGGGTCGGACGAGCAGTACTTC	CSVEMAGSDEQYF
many	TRBV20-1	TRBD1	TRBJ2-7	TGCAGTGCCCCCGGGACAGGGGGCTACGAGCAGTACTTC	CSAPGTGGYEQYF